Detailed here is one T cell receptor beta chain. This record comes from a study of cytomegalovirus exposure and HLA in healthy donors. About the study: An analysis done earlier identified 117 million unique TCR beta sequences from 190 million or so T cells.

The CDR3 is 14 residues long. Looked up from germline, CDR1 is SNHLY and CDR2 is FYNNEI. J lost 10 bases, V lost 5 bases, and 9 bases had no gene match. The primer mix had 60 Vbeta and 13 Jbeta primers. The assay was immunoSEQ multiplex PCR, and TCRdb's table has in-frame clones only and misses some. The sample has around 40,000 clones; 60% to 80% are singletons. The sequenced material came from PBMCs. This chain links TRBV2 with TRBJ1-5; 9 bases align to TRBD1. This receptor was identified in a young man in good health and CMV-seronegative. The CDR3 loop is CASSIPQGAGPQHF. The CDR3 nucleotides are TGTGCCAGCAGTATCCCACAGGGGGCTGGCCCCCAGCATTTT. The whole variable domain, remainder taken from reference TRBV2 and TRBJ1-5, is EPEVTQTPSHQVTQMGQEVILRCVPISNHLYFYWYRQILGQKVEFLVSFYNNEISEKSEIFDDQFSVERPDGSNFTLKIRSTKLEDSAMYFCASSIPQGAGPQHFGDGTRLSIL.